The next 2 T cell receptor beta chains were all read from a single sample in a study of control samples from healthy donors and cancer patients. The protocol was immunoSEQ multiplex PCR, while the TCRdb copy is restricted to in-frame clones and leaves out a portion. Here the sample spans about 150,000 clones, roughly 90% being singletons. Sequencing input: blood. These receptors all stem from a woman in her 30s in good health.

The chain couples TRBV7-2 to TRBJ1-4; no definite D call. Germline V CDR1 and CDR2: SGHTA, FQGNSA. This CDR3 is built from 14 residues. Trimming removed 4 bases at V and 8 bases at J, with 14 bases between. The CDR3 DNA reads TGTGCCAGCAGCTCAGACTGGGGAAAGGAAAAACTGTTTTTT. Protein sequence: CASSSDWGKEKLFF.

The chain joins TRBV7-2 to TRBJ2-7, with D possibly matching TRBD2 (6 bases). The CDR3 is 13 amino acids. Per germline, CDR1 SGHTA and CDR2 FQGNSA. Trimming removed 7 bases at V and 0 bases at J, with 10 bases between. The CDR3 sequence: CASIGSGSYEQYF. In DNA form, the CDR3 reads TGTGCCAGCATAGGTAGCGGCTCCTACGAGCAGTACTTC.